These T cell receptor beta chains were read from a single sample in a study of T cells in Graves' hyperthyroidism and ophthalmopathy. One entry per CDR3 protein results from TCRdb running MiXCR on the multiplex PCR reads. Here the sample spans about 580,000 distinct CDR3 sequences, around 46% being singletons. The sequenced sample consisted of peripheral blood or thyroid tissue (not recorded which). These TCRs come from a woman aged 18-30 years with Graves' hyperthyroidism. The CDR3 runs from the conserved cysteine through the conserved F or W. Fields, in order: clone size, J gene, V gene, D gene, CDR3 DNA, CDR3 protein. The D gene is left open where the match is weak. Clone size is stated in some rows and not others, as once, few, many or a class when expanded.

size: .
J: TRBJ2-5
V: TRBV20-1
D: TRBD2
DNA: TGCAGTGGACAAGAGGGACTAGCGGGAGGGCCCCAAGAGACCCGGTACTTC
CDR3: CSGQEGLAGGPQETRYF

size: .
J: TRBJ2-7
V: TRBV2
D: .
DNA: TGTGCCAGCAGCACGGGGGCACTAGCGTACGAGCAGTACTTC
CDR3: CASSTGALAYEQYF

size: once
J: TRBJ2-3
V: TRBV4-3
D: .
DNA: TGCGCCAGCAGCCCCCTACCAGGCACAGATACGCAGTATTTT
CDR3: CASSPLPGTDTQYF

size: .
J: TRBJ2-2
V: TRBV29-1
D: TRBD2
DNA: TGCAGCGTGAGTGGGCTAGCGGGAGGAGACGGGGAGCTGTTTTTT
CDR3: CSVSGLAGGDGELFF

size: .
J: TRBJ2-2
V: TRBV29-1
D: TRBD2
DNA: TGCAGCGCTAGACTAGCGGGTCTCGCGAACACCGGGGAGCTGTTTTTT
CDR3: CSARLAGLANTGELFF

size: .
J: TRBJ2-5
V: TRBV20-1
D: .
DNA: TGCAGTGCTAGAGTTGGTGGTCAGCCCCAGTACTTC
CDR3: CSARVGGQPQYF

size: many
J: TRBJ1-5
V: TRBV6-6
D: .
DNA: TGTGCCAGCAGCCATGGGTCAGGGAGAAATCAGCCCCAGCATTTT
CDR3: CASSHGSGRNQPQHF

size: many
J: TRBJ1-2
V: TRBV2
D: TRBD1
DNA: TGTGCCAGCAGCACCCGGGACAGGGGGTTTGGCTACACCTTC
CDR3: CASSTRDRGFGYTF

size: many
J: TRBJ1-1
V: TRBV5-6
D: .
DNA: TGTGCCAGCAGCCCCGGGAGGCTGGCGGCTGAAGCTTTCTTT
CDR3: CASSPGRLAAEAFF

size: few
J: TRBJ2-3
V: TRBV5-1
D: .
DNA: TGCGCCAGCAGCTTAGACGGGATAGTGTTGGATACGCAGTATTTT
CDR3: CASSLDGIVLDTQYF

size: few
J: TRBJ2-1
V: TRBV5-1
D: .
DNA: TGCGCCAGCAGCTTGGATAGCTACAATGAGCAGTTCTTC
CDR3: CASSLDSYNEQFF

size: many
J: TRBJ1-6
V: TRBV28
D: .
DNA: TGTGCCAGCACCGAAGGGACGGACTCTTATAATTCACCCCTCCACTTT
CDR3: CASTEGTDSYNSPLHF

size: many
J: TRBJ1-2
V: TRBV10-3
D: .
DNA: TGTGCCATCAGTGAGTCTTGGGCAGGGGAGTCGGATGGCTACACCTTC
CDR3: CAISESWAGESDGYTF

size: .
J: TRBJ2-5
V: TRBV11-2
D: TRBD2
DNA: TGTGCCAGCAGCTTAGGGATCTTAGCGGGAGCGGAGACCCAGTACTTC
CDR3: CASSLGILAGAETQYF